A single sample is the source of the 21 T cell receptor beta chains below, sequenced in a study of T cell responses to AZD1222 COVID-19 vaccine. Profiled with immunoSEQ multiplex PCR; TCRdb holds only in-frame clones, not every one. The sample consists of 150,000 to 200,000 clones, roughly 90% of them appearing once. Sample: peripheral blood, taken on day 0 of AZD1222 vaccination. The receptor source for this set is an adult in good health.

In its sample, this clone was seen once. This chain joins TRBV6-5 and TRBJ2-5, with TRBD2 matching over 7 bases. V shed 8 bases, J shed 5 bases, and the junction held 8 bases outside the gene matches. The length of the CDR3 is 13 residues. Germline V gene data show CDR1 as MNHEY and CDR2 as SVGAGI. In nucleotides, the CDR3 is TGTGCCAGCGGAATGCAGGGAGGGGAGACCCAGTACTTC. It yields the protein CASGMQGGETQYF.

The rearrangement joins TRBV29-1 to TRBJ2-1; maybe TRBD2 (5 bases). The CDR3 runs 15 residues. Trimming cost V 7 bases and J 1 base, with 17 bases left between them. CDR1 and CDR2 from the germline V gene are SQVTM and ANQGSEA. In DNA form, the CDR3 reads TGCAGCGGGGGAGAGACCGGTAGTTCCTACAATGAGCAGTTCTTC. It specifies CSGGETGSSYNEQFF.

The chain employs TRBV6-5 and TRBJ1-1; D is unresolved. Germline CDR1 and CDR2: MNHEY and SVGAGI. CDR3 size: 14 residues. The V end was cut by 7 bases, the J end by 0 bases, with 12 bases between. CDR3 DNA sequence: TGTGCCAGCATCGCCGGGGTTTTGAACACTGAAGCTTTCTTT. Translation: CASIAGVLNTEAFF.

This clone has just a few counts. In the same sample, other DNA sequences code for this CDR3. V is TRBV14 and J is TRBJ1-2; maybe TRBD1 (6 bases). Germline V gives CDR1 SGHDN, CDR2 FVKESK. Trimming cost V 1 base and J 5 bases, with 8 bases left between them. This CDR3 has 13 amino acids. For the CDR3, the DNA is TGTGCCAGCAGCCAAGGGAGGGGGTATGGCTACACCTTC. This translates into CASSQGRGYGYTF.

The rearrangement uses TRBV4-2 and TRBJ2-3, with a weak D call TRBD2 (6 bases). The CDR3 consists of 15 residues. V was pared by 0 bases and J by 14 bases, with 21 bases between. CDR1 LGHNA and CDR2 YNFKEQ come from the germline V gene. For the CDR3, the DNA is TGTGCCAGCAGCCAAGATCTTGGGGCTGGGGGGACCCCGTATTTT. It encodes CASSQDLGAGGTPYF.

J is TRBJ1-2 and V is TRBV28; 7 bases align to TRBD1. The ends lost 4 bases at V and 4 bases at J; junction bases unmatched: 9. The germline gives CDR1 MDHEN, CDR2 SYDVKM. This CDR3 has 15 amino acids. This chain's CDR3 is CASSSPGTVSYGYTF. The CDR3 DNA is TGTGCCAGCAGTTCCCCCGGGACAGTAAGCTATGGCTACACCTTC.

This CDR3 is CAWTTGGVSGETQYF. In DNA form, the CDR3 reads TGTGCCTGGACCACCGGCGGTGTTTCGGGGGAGACCCAGTACTTC. This chain links TRBV30 with TRBJ2-5, with a tentative D call TRBD2 (5 bases). CDR3 size: 15 residues. Trimming removed 4 bases at V and 5 bases at J, with 20 bases between. CDR1 GTSNPN and CDR2 SVGIG come from the germline V gene (reference sequence). Complete variable domain (other parts from reference TRBV30 and TRBJ2-5): SQTIHQWPATLVQPVGSPLSLECTVEGTSNPNLYWYRQAAGRGLQLLFYSVGIGQISSEVPQNLSASRPQDRQFILSSKKLLLSDSGFYLCAWTTGGVSGETQYFGPGTRLLVL.

The V gene is TRBV5-5, the J gene TRBJ2-7, with 7 bases aligning to TRBD1. Per the germline V gene, CDR1 is SGHKS and CDR2 is YYEKEE (reference sequence). The junction had 10 bases not matched to a gene; V was cut back by 4 bases and J by 0 bases. The CDR3 length is 16 residues. CDR3: CASSDRPGTVSYEQYF. CDR3 in DNA: TGTGCCAGCAGCGATAGGCCGGGGACAGTCTCCTACGAGCAGTACTTC.

V usage is TRBV5-6 and J usage is TRBJ2-7; D remains unclear. This CDR3 is 13 amino acids long. With 3 bases removed from V and 3 bases from J, the gap between germline ends came to 10 bases. Per germline, CDR1 SGHDT and CDR2 YYEEEE. CDR3 coding DNA: TGTGCCAGCAGCTCCCTAACACACTACGAGCAGTACTTC. This gives the protein CASSSLTHYEQYF.

The CDR3 here is CASIQQGKETQYF. CDR3 DNA: TGTGCCAGCATTCAACAGGGGAAAGAGACCCAGTACTTC. J is TRBJ2-5 and V is TRBV28; 7 bases are shared with TRBD1. Per the germline V gene, CDR1 is MDHEN and CDR2 is SYDVKM. This CDR3 is built from 13 residues. After removal of 7 bases from V and 3 bases from J, the junction contained 5 bases not matched to a gene.

In this sample, this clone turned up once. The junction and the germline gene differ at one end; a read error may be behind it. The chain carries TRBV5-6 and TRBJ2-1; no definite D call. This CDR3 region has 13 residues. The germline V gene encodes CDR1 SGHDT and CDR2 YYEEEE. CDR3 sequence reads: CASRLDSYNEQFF. In DNA, the CDR3 is TGTGCCAGCAGGTTGGACTCCTACAATGAGCAGTTCTTC.

The V call is TRBV20-1, the J call TRBJ1-2; D is perhaps TRBD1 (5 bases). The CDR3 is 10 residues long. From germline, CDR1 is DFQATT and CDR2 SNEGSKA (reference sequence). V lost 6 bases to trimming and J lost 12 bases, with 14 bases between them. The CDR3 DNA reads TGCAGTGCGGGGGTAGAAGACGACACCTTC. Protein: CSAGVEDDTF.

The J gene is TRBJ2-5, the V gene TRBV7-2; D possibly corresponds to TRBD2 (6 bases). The ends were cut back, 5 bases at V and 2 bases at J, with 15 bases in the middle. The CDR3 is 15 amino acids. Germline V gives CDR1 SGHTA, CDR2 FQGNSA. CDR3 residues: CASSPVVGGQETQYF. CDR3 sequence (DNA): TGTGCCAGCAGCCCCGTTGTGGGGGGACAAGAGACCCAGTACTTC.

The rearrangement joins TRBV3-1 (or the pseudogene TRBV3-2) to TRBJ1-3, with D uncertain. Between the trimmed V and J ends, which lost 11 bases and 8 bases, there was a span of 10 bases. Per germline, CDR1 LGHDT and CDR2 YNNKEL (reference sequence). CDR3 length: 10 amino acids. The CDR3 protein is CAPWEDTIYF. The CDR3 DNA follows: TGTGCCCCTTGGGAGGACACCATATATTTT.

The V and J genes are TRBV16 and TRBJ1-1; possible D gene TRBD1, 6 bases. CDR1 and CDR2 (germline): KGHSY, FQNENV. V was trimmed by 6 bases and J by 2 bases, leaving 13 bases between them. The CDR3 extends over 14 amino acids. The CDR3 spells CASSPGTFNTEAFF. The CDR3 region has the DNA TGTGCCAGCAGTCCCGGGACATTTAACACTGAAGCTTTCTTT.

This chain connects TRBV6-2 or TRBV6-3 to TRBJ1-1; no definite D call. The ends were cut back, 2 bases at V and 8 bases at J, with 6 bases in the middle. In germline, CDR1 is MNHEY, CDR2 SVGEGT. The length of the CDR3 is 11 residues. CDR3 sequence reads: CASSYNLEAFF. The CDR3 DNA is TGTGCCAGCAGTTACAATCTCGAAGCTTTCTTT.

The chain is built from TRBV6-5 and TRBJ1-4; D is uncertain. CDR1 and CDR2 (germline): MNHEY, SVGAGI. Trimming took off 9 bases at V and 10 bases at J, with 15 bases between the two ends. The CDR3 totals 12 residues. The CDR3 reads CASKTAGTKLFF. The CDR3, as DNA: TGTGCCAGTAAGACCGCGGGAACAAAACTGTTTTTT.

V usage is TRBV3-1 (or the pseudogene TRBV3-2) and J usage is TRBJ1-4; TRBD1 aligns across 7 bases. Germline CDR1 is LGHDT and CDR2 is YNNKEL (reference sequence). The CDR3 has 17 residues. V was clipped by 0 bases and J by 3 bases; unmatched bases: 7. CDR3 sequence reads: CASSQDPAQGANEKLFF. The CDR3 nucleotides read TGTGCCAGCAGCCAAGATCCGGCCCAGGGGGCTAATGAAAAACTGTTTTTT.

The V call is TRBV5-5, the J call TRBJ2-7, with D possibly being TRBD2 (6 bases). From germline, CDR1 is SGHKS and CDR2 YYEKEE (reference sequence). V was trimmed by 0 bases and J by 3 bases, leaving 10 bases between them. This CDR3 is 14 amino acids long. This chain's CDR3 is CASSLAGLLYEQYF. The DNA of the CDR3 is TGTGCCAGCAGCTTGGCGGGACTGCTCTACGAGCAGTACTTC.

This clone has a single count. The chain links TRBV18 to TRBJ1-4; a possible D gene is TRBD1 (6 bases). Germline V lookup: CDR1 KGHSH, CDR2 LQKENI. Trimming removed 3 bases from V and 4 bases from J, with 18 bases in between. There are 17 residues in the CDR3. The CDR3 DNA sequence: TGTGCCAGCTCACCCTTCGCACCCGGAGGGGGTAATGAAAAACTGTTTTTT. Its translation: CASSPFAPGGGNEKLFF.

This chain joins TRBV15 and TRBJ1-1; maybe TRBD1 (5 bases). CDR1 is LNHNV, CDR2 YYDKDF, per germline (reference sequence). This CDR3 has 15 amino acids. V dropped 0 bases and J dropped 5 bases, with 13 bases sitting between them. The CDR3 spells CATSRDQGGRTEAFF. The CDR3 bases are TGTGCCACCAGCAGAGACCAGGGAGGAAGGACTGAAGCTTTCTTT.